These T cell receptor beta chains were read from a single sample in a study of immune evolution from preneoplasia to lung adenocarcinoma. TCRdb keeps only in-frame clones here, not all; method: immunoSEQ multiplex PCR. The sample has fewer than 50,000 clones; 65% to 80% are singletons. Material for sequencing was FFPE invasive lung adenocarcinoma tissue. The source is a person aged 55 to 75 with lung adenocarcinoma. Each CDR3 is given with its conserved first and last residue. D genes are given only for firm matches. Not all rows give a size; the values are once, few, many and, for expanded clones, a class.

abundance: NA
v_gene: TRBV10-2
d_gene: TRBD2
j_gene: TRBJ2-1
CDR3nt: TGCGCCACCCTAGCGGGAGGGCCCGATGAGCAGTTCTTC
CDR3aa: CATLAGGPDEQFF

abundance: NA
v_gene: TRBV4-1
d_gene: TRBD1
j_gene: TRBJ2-6
CDR3nt: TGCGCCAGCAGCCAAGAAAAAGGGGGCAACTCTGGGGCCAACGTCCTGACTTTC
CDR3aa: CASSQEKGGNSGANVLTF

abundance: NA
v_gene: TRBV5-4
d_gene: TRBD1
j_gene: TRBJ2-7
CDR3nt: TGTGCCAGCAGCAATACAGGGGCCCAGCAGTACTTC
CDR3aa: CASSNTGAQQYF

abundance: NA
v_gene: TRBV9
d_gene: TRBD2
j_gene: TRBJ2-2
CDR3nt: TGTGCCAGCCGCGGGTCGGGGGAGGGCCCCACCGGGGAGCTGTTTTTT
CDR3aa: CASRGSGEGPTGELFF

abundance: few
v_gene: TRBV5-1
d_gene: NA
j_gene: TRBJ2-7
CDR3nt: TGCGCCAGCTTCCTGTCGCCAGATAGCTACGAGCAGTACTTC
CDR3aa: CASFLSPDSYEQYF

abundance: NA
v_gene: TRBV12-5
d_gene: NA
j_gene: TRBJ2-7
CDR3nt: TGTGCTAGTGGTTTGCCCTCATACATAGCGTACGAGCAGTACTTC
CDR3aa: CASGLPSYIAYEQYF

abundance: NA
v_gene: TRBV29-1
d_gene: TRBD2
j_gene: TRBJ2-1
CDR3nt: TGCAGCGTTTATCATCGACCGCGCTTCGCCGGACTAGACCACAATGAGCAGTTCTTC
CDR3aa: CSVYHRPRFAGLDHNEQFF

abundance: NA
v_gene: TRBV28
d_gene: NA
j_gene: TRBJ2-1
CDR3nt: TGTGCCAGCAGGGGACAAATATACAATGAGCAGTTCTTC
CDR3aa: CASRGQIYNEQFF

abundance: NA
v_gene: TRBV11-1
d_gene: NA
j_gene: TRBJ2-5
CDR3nt: TGTGCCAGCAGCTTAGACAGGGAAGAGACCCAGTACTTC
CDR3aa: CASSLDREETQYF

abundance: NA
v_gene: TRBV7-9
d_gene: TRBD1
j_gene: TRBJ1-1
CDR3nt: TGTGCCAGCAGCCCCAGGACAGGGCGGACTGAAGCTTTCTTT
CDR3aa: CASSPRTGRTEAFF

abundance: NA
v_gene: TRBV11-2
d_gene: NA
j_gene: TRBJ1-1
CDR3nt: TGTGCCAGCAGCTTTCAGGGGCTGAACACTGAAGCTTTCTTT
CDR3aa: CASSFQGLNTEAFF

abundance: NA
v_gene: TRBV4-2
d_gene: NA
j_gene: TRBJ2-1
CDR3nt: TGTGCCAGCAGCTACAGGGACAATGAGCAGTTCTTC
CDR3aa: CASSYRDNEQFF

abundance: NA
v_gene: TRBV11-2
d_gene: NA
j_gene: TRBJ1-1
CDR3nt: TGTGCCAGCAGCTTAGATAAACGGGGGGCTTTCTTT
CDR3aa: CASSLDKRGAFF

abundance: NA
v_gene: TRBV5-4
d_gene: NA
j_gene: TRBJ2-2
CDR3nt: TGTGCCAGCAGCCCCCCGGGACATAACACCGGGGAGCTGTTTTTT
CDR3aa: CASSPPGHNTGELFF

abundance: NA
v_gene: TRBV5-6
d_gene: NA
j_gene: TRBJ2-5
CDR3nt: TGTGCCAGCAGCTTGTGGGATTTACAGACCCAGTACTTC
CDR3aa: CASSLWDLQTQYF

abundance: NA
v_gene: TRBV5-1
d_gene: NA
j_gene: TRBJ2-3
CDR3nt: TGCGCCAGCAGCAAAGTAGCACATAGCACAGATACGCAGTATTTT
CDR3aa: CASSKVAHSTDTQYF

abundance: NA
v_gene: TRBV5-5
d_gene: NA
j_gene: TRBJ2-2
CDR3nt: TGTGCCAGCAGCCATTACAGGGACGGGGAGCTGTTTTTT
CDR3aa: CASSHYRDGELFF

abundance: NA
v_gene: TRBV11-2
d_gene: TRBD1
j_gene: TRBJ2-5
CDR3nt: TGTGCCAGCAGCCCCACGACAGGGGAAGAGACCCAGTACTTC
CDR3aa: CASSPTTGEETQYF

abundance: few
v_gene: TRBV9
d_gene: NA
j_gene: TRBJ2-1
CDR3nt: TGTGCCAGCCAGGGACCCGGGTCCACGAATGAGCAGTTCTTC
CDR3aa: CASQGPGSTNEQFF

abundance: NA
v_gene: TRBV10-2
d_gene: NA
j_gene: TRBJ2-7
CDR3nt: TGCGCCAGCCGGGTAGGGTCCTACGAGCAGTACTTC
CDR3aa: CASRVGSYEQYF

abundance: NA
v_gene: TRBV11-2
d_gene: NA
j_gene: TRBJ1-1
CDR3nt: TGTGCCAGCAGCACCGGGGAAGGGGCTAAGGATGCTTTCTTT
CDR3aa: CASSTGEGAKDAFF

abundance: once
v_gene: TRBV11-2
d_gene: NA
j_gene: TRBJ1-1
CDR3nt: TGTGCCAGCAGCTTATCTGGCGGGGTAGCTTTCTTT
CDR3aa: CASSLSGGVAFF

abundance: once
v_gene: TRBV4-1
d_gene: TRBD2
j_gene: TRBJ2-7
CDR3nt: TGCGCCAGCAGCCAAGATTGGCTAGCGGGAAGCGAGCAGTACTTC
CDR3aa: CASSQDWLAGSEQYF

abundance: NA
v_gene: TRBV29-1
d_gene: NA
j_gene: TRBJ2-5
CDR3nt: TGCAGCGCGGCAGGGTCCCAAGAGACCCAGTACTTC
CDR3aa: CSAAGSQETQYF

abundance: NA
v_gene: TRBV15
d_gene: NA
j_gene: TRBJ2-7
CDR3nt: TGTGCCACCAGCAGAGATCGACTCTACGAGCAGTACTTC
CDR3aa: CATSRDRLYEQYF

abundance: NA
v_gene: TRBV5-6
d_gene: TRBD2
j_gene: TRBJ2-3
CDR3nt: TGTGCCAGCAGCTCAATGGACGGCGGGAGGGCTGCGGGTCATACGCAGTATTTT
CDR3aa: CASSSMDGGRAAGHTQYF

abundance: NA
v_gene: TRBV9
d_gene: NA
j_gene: TRBJ2-1
CDR3nt: TGTGCCAGCAGCGCAAACGAAGCCAGCTCCTACAATGAGCAGTTCTTC
CDR3aa: CASSANEASSYNEQFF

abundance: NA
v_gene: TRBV5-1
d_gene: NA
j_gene: TRBJ1-1
CDR3nt: TGCGCCAGCAGCTTGAATGGGCCGGGGTACACTGAAGCTTTCTTT
CDR3aa: CASSLNGPGYTEAFF

abundance: NA
v_gene: TRBV18
d_gene: TRBD2
j_gene: TRBJ2-1
CDR3nt: TGTGCCAGCTCGCTCAGCCTAGCGGGGTCCTACAATGAGCAGTTCTTC
CDR3aa: CASSLSLAGSYNEQFF

abundance: NA
v_gene: TRBV9
d_gene: TRBD2
j_gene: TRBJ2-1
CDR3nt: TGTGCCAGCAGCGCGAGCGGGATTCTTAGCAATGAGCAGTTCTTC
CDR3aa: CASSASGILSNEQFF

abundance: NA
v_gene: TRBV7-9
d_gene: TRBD2
j_gene: TRBJ2-1
CDR3nt: TGTGCCAGCAGGCGGACTAGCGGGAGTCTGAATGAGCAGTTCTTC
CDR3aa: CASRRTSGSLNEQFF

abundance: NA
v_gene: TRBV10-3
d_gene: TRBD1
j_gene: TRBJ2-7
CDR3nt: TGTGCCATCCGGACAGGCGAAGCCTACGAGCAGTACTTC
CDR3aa: CAIRTGEAYEQYF

abundance: NA
v_gene: TRBV19
d_gene: NA
j_gene: TRBJ1-5
CDR3nt: TGTGCCAGTAGTATGGGTGAATGGGGTCAGCCCCAGCATTTT
CDR3aa: CASSMGEWGQPQHF

abundance: NA
v_gene: TRBV28
d_gene: NA
j_gene: TRBJ1-2
CDR3nt: TGTGCCAGCAGTTCCCCCTTTGAACGCCTCTATGGCTACACCTTC
CDR3aa: CASSSPFERLYGYTF

abundance: NA
v_gene: TRBV4-1
d_gene: NA
j_gene: TRBJ1-5
CDR3nt: TGCGCCAGCAGCCTGCTACAGGGTAGCAATCAGCCCCAGCATTTT
CDR3aa: CASSLLQGSNQPQHF

abundance: NA
v_gene: TRBV15
d_gene: TRBD1
j_gene: TRBJ2-5
CDR3nt: TGTGCCACCAGCAGAGTCCACAGGGGAGAGACCCAGTACTTC
CDR3aa: CATSRVHRGETQYF

abundance: NA
v_gene: TRBV7-9
d_gene: NA
j_gene: TRBJ2-1
CDR3nt: TGTGCCAGCAGCTTAGCGGGCGGGAATGAGCAGTTCTTC
CDR3aa: CASSLAGGNEQFF

abundance: NA
v_gene: TRBV2
d_gene: TRBD1
j_gene: TRBJ2-2
CDR3nt: TGTGCCAGCACGGGACAGGGACAACTGGGGGAGCTGTTTTTT
CDR3aa: CASTGQGQLGELFF

abundance: NA
v_gene: TRBV7-2
d_gene: NA
j_gene: TRBJ2-5
CDR3nt: TGTGCCAGCAGCTTAGCTAGCGCGGCCGGGGAGACCCAGTACTTC
CDR3aa: CASSLASAAGETQYF

abundance: NA
v_gene: TRBV5-1
d_gene: NA
j_gene: TRBJ1-2
CDR3nt: TGCGCCAGCAGCTCACAGAGGACTTATGGCTACACCTTC
CDR3aa: CASSSQRTYGYTF

abundance: NA
v_gene: TRBV5-1
d_gene: NA
j_gene: TRBJ2-1
CDR3nt: TGCGCCAGCGCCGTGGGGGAGTCCTACAATGAGCAGTTCTTC
CDR3aa: CASAVGESYNEQFF

abundance: once
v_gene: TRBV12-5
d_gene: TRBD1
j_gene: TRBJ2-7
CDR3nt: TGTGCTAGTGGTCCCCATACAGGGGCCTACGAGCAGTACTTC
CDR3aa: CASGPHTGAYEQYF